Presented here are 10 T cell receptor beta chains from one specimen sequenced in a study of cytomegalovirus exposure and HLA in healthy donors. Clones were read by immunoSEQ multiplex PCR, and TCRdb kept only the in-frame ones, dropping some. The profile covers some 250,000 clones, with almost 90% appearing a single time and about 0.36% taken by the ten largest. The sequencing sample was made of PBMCs. The receptor source for this set is a woman under 30 in good health and CMV-seronegative.

The chain links TRBV2 to TRBJ1-5, with TRBD1 as a possible D gene (5 bases). The V end was cut by 6 bases, the J end by 3 bases, with 12 bases between. Germline CDR1 is SNHLY and CDR2 is FYNNEI. This CDR3 contains 14 residues. CDR3 sequence: CASSPDSPNQPQHF. CDR3 in DNA: TGTGCCAGCAGCCCCGACAGCCCCAATCAGCCCCAGCATTTT.

V is TRBV7-2 and J is TRBJ1-2; TRBD1 is a possible D gene (6 bases). The CDR3 has 14 amino acids. Germline CDR1 and CDR2: SGHTA and FQGNSA. Trimming took off 3 bases at V and 5 bases at J, with 13 bases between the two ends. For the CDR3, the DNA is TGTGCCAGCAGCTTCATGACAGGTCCTTATGGCTACACCTTC. Translation gives CASSFMTGPYGYTF.

V usage is TRBV28 and J usage is TRBJ2-6; 8 bases align to TRBD1. This CDR3 spans 15 amino acids. V gave up 10 bases and J gave up 0 bases; unmatched junction bases: 5. Germline CDR1 is MDHEN and CDR2 is SYDVKM. As DNA, the CDR3 is TGTGCCATCCAACAGGGGGGCTCTGGGGCCAACGTCCTGACTTTC. Protein product: CAIQQGGSGANVLTF. The whole variable domain, remainder taken from reference TRBV28 and TRBJ2-6, is DVKVTQSSRYLVKRTGEKVFLECVQDMDHENMFWYRQDPGLGLRLIYFSYDVKMKEKGDIPEGYSVSREKKERFSLILESASTNQTSMYLCAIQQGGSGANVLTFGAGSRLTVL.

The rearrangement uses TRBV9 and TRBJ1-1; TRBD1 might be the D (5 bases). V dropped 3 bases and J dropped 6 bases, with 9 bases sitting between them. The CDR3 runs 12 residues. The germline gives CDR1 SGDLS, CDR2 YYNGEE. CDR3 DNA: TGTGCCAGCAGCGAGCCAGGGCCTGAAGCTTTCTTT. Translating gives CASSEPGPEAFF.

The chain is built from TRBV4-1 and TRBJ1-4; possible D gene TRBD1, 5 bases. V lost 2 bases, J lost 7 bases, and 14 bases lay in between. This CDR3 spans 15 amino acids. Germline V gives CDR1 MGHRA, CDR2 YSYEKL. The DNA of the CDR3 is TGCGCCAGCAGCCAACTGGGACTTCACGGTGAAAAACTGTTTTTT. Its translation: CASSQLGLHGEKLFF.

About this clone itself: The sample has other DNA sequences that encode this CDR3 too. The gene calls are TRBV7-9 and TRBJ2-1, with a weak D call TRBD2 (6 bases). V was cut by 1 base and J by 7 bases, with 8 bases left in between. Germline CDR1 and CDR2: SEHNR and FQNEAQ (reference sequence). The length of the CDR3 is 13 residues. CDR3 sequence (DNA): TGTGCCAGCAGCTTAGAGGGGAGGAATGAGCAGTTCTTC. Translating gives CASSLEGRNEQFF.

The V and J genes are TRBV7-2 and TRBJ2-1; 7 bases line up with TRBD2. V dropped 5 bases and J dropped 3; count of bases not matched to a gene: 7. The CDR3 contains 15 residues. Germline V gene data show CDR1 as SGHTA and CDR2 as FQGNSA. CDR3 in amino acids: CASSIVGGGYNEQFF. Written as DNA, the CDR3 is TGTGCCAGCAGCATAGTTGGGGGGGGCTACAATGAGCAGTTCTTC.

CDR3 bases: TGTGCCAGCAGTTCCCCCGGGATGGGCTACAATGAGCAGTTCTTC. Amino acids: CASSSPGMGYNEQFF. The J gene is TRBJ2-1, the V gene TRBV6-5, with a weak D call TRBD2 (5 bases). The CDR3 runs to 15 residues. CDR1 and CDR2 (germline): MNHEY, SVGAGI. The V end lost 4 bases, the J end lost 3 bases, and 13 bases lay between the germline ends.

This sequence joins TRBV4-1 and TRBJ2-1; the D gene is possibly TRBD1 (5 bases). Deletions cut 0 bases from V and 4 bases from J, with 10 bases between. The CDR3 runs 15 residues. Germline CDR1 reads MGHRA; CDR2 reads YSYEKL. CDR3: CASSQDREVYNEQFF. CDR3 in DNA: TGCGCCAGCAGCCAAGACAGGGAAGTTTACAATGAGCAGTTCTTC.

The chain links TRBV4-3 to TRBJ2-1; 9 bases align to TRBD2. V shed 4 bases, J shed 9 bases, and the junction held 16 bases outside the gene matches. Per the germline V gene, CDR1 is LGHNA and CDR2 is YSLEER. There are 17 residues in the CDR3. CDR3 coding DNA: TGCGCCAGCAGCCCTGGGGGTTCGCGGGGGGGCCGTAGTGAGCAGTTCTTC. It codes for CASSPGGSRGGRSEQFF.